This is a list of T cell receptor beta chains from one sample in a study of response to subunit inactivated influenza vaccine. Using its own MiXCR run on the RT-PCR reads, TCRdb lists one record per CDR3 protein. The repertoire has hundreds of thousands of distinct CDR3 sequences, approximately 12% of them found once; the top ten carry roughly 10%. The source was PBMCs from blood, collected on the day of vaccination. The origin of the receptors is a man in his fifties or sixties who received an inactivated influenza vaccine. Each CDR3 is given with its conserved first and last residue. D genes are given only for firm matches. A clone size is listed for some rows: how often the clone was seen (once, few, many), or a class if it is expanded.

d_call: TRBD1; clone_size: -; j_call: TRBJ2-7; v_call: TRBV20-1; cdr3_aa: CSAAPQGAGYEQYF; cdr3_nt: TGCAGTGCCGCCCCTCAGGGGGCTGGTTACGAGCAGTACTTC
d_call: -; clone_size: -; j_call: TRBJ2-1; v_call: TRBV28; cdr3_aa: CASSLEGWQQFF; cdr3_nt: TGTGCCAGCAGTTTGGAGGGGTGGCAGCAGTTCTTC
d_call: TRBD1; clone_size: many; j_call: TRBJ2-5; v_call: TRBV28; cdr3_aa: CASSIWDRGEETQYF; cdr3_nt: TGTGCCAGCAGTATTTGGGACAGGGGAGAAGAGACCCAGTACTTC
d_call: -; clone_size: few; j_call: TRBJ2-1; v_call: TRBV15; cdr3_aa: CATSRVLGNSYNEQFF; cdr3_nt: TGTGCCACCAGCAGAGTCCTGGGGAACTCCTACAATGAGCAGTTCTTC
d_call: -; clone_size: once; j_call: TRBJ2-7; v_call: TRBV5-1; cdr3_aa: CASSLEVRGLSEQYF; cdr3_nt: TGCGCCAGCAGCTTGGAAGTCAGGGGTTTAAGCGAGCAGTACTTC
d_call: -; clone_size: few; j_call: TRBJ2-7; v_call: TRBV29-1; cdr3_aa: CSVDAGGYEQYF; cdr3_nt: TGCAGCGTTGACGCAGGCGGCTACGAGCAGTACTTC
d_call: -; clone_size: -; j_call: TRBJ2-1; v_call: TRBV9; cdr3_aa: CASSVEDTYNEQFF; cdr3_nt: TGTGCCAGCAGCGTAGAGGACACCTACAATGAGCAGTTCTTC
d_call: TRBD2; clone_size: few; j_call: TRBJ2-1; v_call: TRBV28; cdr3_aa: CASSSRLAGESWNEQFF; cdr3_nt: TGTGCCAGCAGTTCTCGGTTAGCGGGAGAAAGCTGGAATGAGCAGTTCTTC
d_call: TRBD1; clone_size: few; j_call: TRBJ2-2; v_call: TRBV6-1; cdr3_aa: CATGQGYKTGELFF; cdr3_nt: TGTGCCACAGGACAGGGGTATAAAACCGGGGAGCTGTTTTTT
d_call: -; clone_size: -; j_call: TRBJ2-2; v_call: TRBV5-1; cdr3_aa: CASSLYQVHTGELFF; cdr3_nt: TGCGCCAGCAGCTTGTATCAGGTGCATACCGGGGAGCTGTTTTTT
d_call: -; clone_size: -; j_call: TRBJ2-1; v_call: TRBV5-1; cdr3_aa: CASRDGGEQFF; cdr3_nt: TGCGCCAGCAGAGATGGGGGGGAGCAGTTCTTC
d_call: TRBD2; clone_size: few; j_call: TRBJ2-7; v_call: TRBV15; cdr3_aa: CATSAGVSGEQYF; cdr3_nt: TGTGCCACCAGCGCGGGGGTCTCTGGCGAGCAGTACTTC
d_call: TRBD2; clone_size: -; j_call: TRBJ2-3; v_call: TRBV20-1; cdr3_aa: CSAIISGRDADTQYF; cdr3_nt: TGCAGTGCTATTATCAGCGGGAGGGACGCAGATACGCAGTATTTT
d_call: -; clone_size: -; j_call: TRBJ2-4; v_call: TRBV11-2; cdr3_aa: CASSHQNIQYF; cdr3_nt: TGTGCCAGCAGCCACCAAAACATTCAGTACTTC
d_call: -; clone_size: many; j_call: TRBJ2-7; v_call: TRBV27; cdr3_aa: CASSPAGGEQYF; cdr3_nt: TGTGCCAGCAGTCCCGCCGGAGGCGAGCAGTACTTC
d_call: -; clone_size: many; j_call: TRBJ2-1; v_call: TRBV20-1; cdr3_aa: CSATLAPIHNEQFF; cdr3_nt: TGCAGTGCCACATTGGCGCCTATTCACAATGAGCAGTTCTTC
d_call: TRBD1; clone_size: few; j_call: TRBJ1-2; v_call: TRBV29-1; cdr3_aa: CSVERQGVYGYTF; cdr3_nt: TGCAGCGTTGAACGCCAGGGGGTCTATGGCTACACCTTC
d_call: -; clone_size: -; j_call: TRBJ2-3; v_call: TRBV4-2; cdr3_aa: CASSPVQMKGGATDTQYF; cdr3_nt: TGTGCCAGCAGCCCTGTCCAAATGAAAGGGGGGGCCACAGATACGCAGTATTTT
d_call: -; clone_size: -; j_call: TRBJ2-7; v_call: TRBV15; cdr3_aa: CATSRALLLGYEQYF; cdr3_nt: TGTGCCACCAGCAGAGCGTTACTGCTGGGCTACGAGCAGTACTTC
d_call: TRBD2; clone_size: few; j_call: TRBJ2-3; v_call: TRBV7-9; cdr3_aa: CASSHLAERLSTDTQYF; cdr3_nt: TGTGCCAGCAGCCACCTAGCGGAGCGCCTTAGCACAGATACGCAGTATTTT
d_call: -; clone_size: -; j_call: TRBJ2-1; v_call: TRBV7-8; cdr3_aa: CASSSAGDTIAFF; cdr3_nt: TGTGCCAGCAGCTCTGCCGGGGATACAATTGCGTTCTTC
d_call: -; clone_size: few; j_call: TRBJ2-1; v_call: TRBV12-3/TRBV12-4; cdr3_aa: CASSSFTTQFF; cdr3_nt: TGTGCCAGCAGTTCGTTCACAACGCAGTTCTTC
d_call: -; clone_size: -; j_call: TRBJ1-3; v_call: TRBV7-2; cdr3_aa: CASSFAGGSGNTIYF; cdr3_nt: TGTGCCAGCAGCTTCGCCGGTGGCTCTGGAAACACCATATATTTT
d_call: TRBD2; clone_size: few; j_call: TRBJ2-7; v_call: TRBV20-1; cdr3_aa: CSAPFPSGETYEQYF; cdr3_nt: TGCAGTGCCCCATTTCCCAGCGGGGAAACGTACGAGCAGTACTTC
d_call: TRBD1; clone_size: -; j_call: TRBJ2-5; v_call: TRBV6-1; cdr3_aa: CASSELQGASKTQYF; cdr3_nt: TGTGCCAGCAGTGAATTACAGGGGGCTTCGAAGACCCAGTACTTC
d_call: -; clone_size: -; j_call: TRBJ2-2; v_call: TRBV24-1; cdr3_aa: CATSDPGTRSSTGELFF; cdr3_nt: TGTGCCACCAGTGATCCCGGGACCCGGTCATCCACCGGGGAGCTGTTTTTT
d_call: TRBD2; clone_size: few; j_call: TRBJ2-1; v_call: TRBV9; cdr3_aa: CASSPLGLAGVNEQFF; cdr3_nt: TGTGCCAGCAGCCCCTTGGGACTAGCGGGAGTCAATGAGCAGTTCTTC
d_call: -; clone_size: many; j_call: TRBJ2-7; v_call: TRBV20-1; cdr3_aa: CSAPGAIYEQYF; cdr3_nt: TGCAGTGCTCCCGGGGCCATATACGAGCAGTACTTC
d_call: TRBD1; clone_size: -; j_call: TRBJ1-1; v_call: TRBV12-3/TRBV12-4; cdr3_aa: CASIDRGGENTEAFF; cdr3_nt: TGTGCCAGCATTGACAGGGGTGGTGAGAACACTGAAGCTTTCTTT
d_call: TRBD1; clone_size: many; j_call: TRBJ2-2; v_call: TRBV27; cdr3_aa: CASRDRANTGELFF; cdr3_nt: TGTGCCAGTAGGGACAGGGCGAACACCGGGGAGCTGTTTTTT
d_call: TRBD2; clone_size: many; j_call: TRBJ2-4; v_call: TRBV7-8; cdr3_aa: CASSLGGTSGGLNIQYF; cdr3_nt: TGTGCCAGCAGCTTAGGGGGGACTAGCGGGGGCCTAAACATTCAGTACTTC
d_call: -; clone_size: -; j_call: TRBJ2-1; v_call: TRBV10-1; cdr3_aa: CASSETTGREQFF; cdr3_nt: TGCGCCAGCAGTGAGACAACAGGGCGTGAGCAGTTCTTC
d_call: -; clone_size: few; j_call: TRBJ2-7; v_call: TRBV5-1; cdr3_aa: CASSSLGGPRTEQYF; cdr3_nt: TGCGCCAGCAGCTCATTAGGGGGACCTCGGACCGAGCAGTACTTC
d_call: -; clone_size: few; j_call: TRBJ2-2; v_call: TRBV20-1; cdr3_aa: CSARGDGTGELFF; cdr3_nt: TGCAGTGCTAGAGGGGACGGCACCGGGGAGCTGTTTTTT
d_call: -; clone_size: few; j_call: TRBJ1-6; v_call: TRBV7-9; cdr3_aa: CASIEGTGSPLHF; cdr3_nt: TGTGCCAGCATCGAAGGGACTGGCTCACCCCTCCACTTT
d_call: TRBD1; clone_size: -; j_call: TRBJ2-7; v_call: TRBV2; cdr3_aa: CASSPGQGYKQYF; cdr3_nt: TGTGCCAGCAGCCCGGGACAGGGATATAAGCAGTACTTC
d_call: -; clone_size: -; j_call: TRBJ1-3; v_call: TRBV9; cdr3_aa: CASSAGQNSGNTIYF; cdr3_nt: TGTGCCAGCAGCGCTGGACAGAACTCTGGAAACACCATATATTTT
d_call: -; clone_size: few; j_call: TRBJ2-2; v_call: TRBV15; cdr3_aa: CATSREETSTGELFF; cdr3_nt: TGTGCCACCAGCAGAGAGGAGACATCGACCGGGGAGCTGTTTTTT
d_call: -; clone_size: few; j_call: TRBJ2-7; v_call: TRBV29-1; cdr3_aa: CSVERNYEQYF; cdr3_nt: TGCAGCGTTGAACGTAATTACGAGCAGTACTTC
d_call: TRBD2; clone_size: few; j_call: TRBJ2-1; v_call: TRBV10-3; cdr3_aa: CAISGPGLAGNEQFF; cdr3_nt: TGTGCCATCAGTGGGCCGGGACTAGCGGGCAATGAGCAGTTCTTC
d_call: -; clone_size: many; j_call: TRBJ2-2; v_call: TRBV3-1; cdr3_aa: CASSQGGFGELFF; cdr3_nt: TGTGCCAGCAGCCAAGGAGGGTTCGGGGAGCTGTTTTTT
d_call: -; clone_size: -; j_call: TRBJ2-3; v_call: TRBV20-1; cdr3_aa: CSARDVEERLTTDTQYF; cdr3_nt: TGCAGTGCTAGAGATGTCGAAGAGCGGCTAACCACAGATACGCAGTATTTT
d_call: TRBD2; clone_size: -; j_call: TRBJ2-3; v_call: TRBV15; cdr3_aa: CATSRGTSGSSDTQYF; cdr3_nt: TGTGCCACCAGCAGAGGCACTAGCGGGAGTTCTGATACGCAGTATTTT
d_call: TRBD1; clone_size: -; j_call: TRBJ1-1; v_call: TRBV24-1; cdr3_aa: CATRAGGAGSTEAFF; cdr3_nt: TGTGCCACCCGGGCAGGGGGCGCCGGGAGCACTGAAGCTTTCTTT
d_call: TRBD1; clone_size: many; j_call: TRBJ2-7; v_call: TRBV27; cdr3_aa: CASSRWDRNYEQYF; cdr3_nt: TGTGCCAGCAGTAGGTGGGACAGGAACTACGAGCAGTACTTC
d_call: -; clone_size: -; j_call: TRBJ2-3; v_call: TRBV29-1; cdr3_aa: CSVETHRETDTQYF; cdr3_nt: TGCAGCGTTGAAACCCACCGGGAGACAGATACGCAGTATTTT
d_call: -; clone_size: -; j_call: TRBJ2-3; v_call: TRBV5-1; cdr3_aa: CASSLGSGFTDTQYF; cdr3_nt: TGCGCCAGCAGCTTGGGGTCCGGGTTCACAGATACGCAGTATTTT
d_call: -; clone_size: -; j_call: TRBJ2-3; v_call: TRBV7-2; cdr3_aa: CASSLVAAWADTQYF; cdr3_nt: TGTGCCAGCAGCTTAGTGGCAGCTTGGGCAGATACGCAGTATTTT
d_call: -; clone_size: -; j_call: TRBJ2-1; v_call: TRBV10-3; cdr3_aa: CAISESGGPLTYNEQFF; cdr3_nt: TGTGCCATCAGTGAAAGTGGGGGGCCCCTAACCTACAATGAGCAGTTCTTC
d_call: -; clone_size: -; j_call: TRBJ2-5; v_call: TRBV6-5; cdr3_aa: CASSAPLETQYF; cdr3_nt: TGTGCCAGCAGTGCACCTTTAGAGACCCAGTACTTC
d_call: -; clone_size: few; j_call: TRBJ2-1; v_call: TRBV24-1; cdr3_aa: CATSDPDGTNEQFF; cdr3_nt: TGTGCCACCAGTGACCCGGACGGGACCAATGAGCAGTTCTTC
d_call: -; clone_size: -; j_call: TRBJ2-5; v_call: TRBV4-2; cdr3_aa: CASSQDKLGLETQYF; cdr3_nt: TGTGCCAGCAGCCAAGATAAGTTGGGACTTGAGACCCAGTACTTC
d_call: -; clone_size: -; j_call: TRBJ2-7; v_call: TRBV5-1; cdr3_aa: CASSLLQGFSYEQYF; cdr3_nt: TGCGCCAGCAGCTTGCTACAGGGATTCTCCTACGAGCAGTACTTC
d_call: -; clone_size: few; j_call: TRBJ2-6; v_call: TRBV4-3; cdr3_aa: CASSPMPGANVLTF; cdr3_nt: TGCGCCAGCAGCCCGATGCCTGGGGCCAACGTCCTGACTTTC
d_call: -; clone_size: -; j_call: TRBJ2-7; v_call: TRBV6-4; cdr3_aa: CASSPEQGLEQYF; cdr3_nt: TGTGCCAGCAGCCCAGAGCAGGGGCTCGAGCAGTACTTC
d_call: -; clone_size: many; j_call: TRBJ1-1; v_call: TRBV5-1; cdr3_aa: CASSLAAYPGTEAFF; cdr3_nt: TGCGCCAGCAGCTTGGCGGCCTACCCGGGGACTGAAGCTTTCTTT
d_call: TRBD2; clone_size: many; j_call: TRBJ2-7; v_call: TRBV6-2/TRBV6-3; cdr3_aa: CATDPGTSGARSSYEQYF; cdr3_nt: TGTGCCACCGACCCCGGGACTAGCGGGGCTAGGAGCTCCTACGAGCAGTACTTC
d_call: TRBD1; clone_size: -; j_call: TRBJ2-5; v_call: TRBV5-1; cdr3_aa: CASSSNTGAQETQYF; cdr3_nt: TGCGCCAGCAGCTCGAACACAGGGGCCCAAGAGACCCAGTACTTC
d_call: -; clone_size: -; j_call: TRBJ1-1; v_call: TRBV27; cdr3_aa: CASGRGRGTEAFF; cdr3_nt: TGTGCCAGCGGTCGAGGGAGGGGGACTGAAGCTTTCTTT
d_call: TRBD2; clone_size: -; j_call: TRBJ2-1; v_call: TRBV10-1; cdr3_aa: CASSESRGGQFF; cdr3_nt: TGCGCCAGCAGTGAGTCGCGCGGGGGGCAGTTCTTC